A single sample is the source of the 18 T cell receptor beta chains below, sequenced in a study of cytotoxic CD8 clonotypes in ibrutinib-treated CLL. Some clones are missing from TCRdb's copy, which holds only in-frame ones; the method was immunoSEQ multiplex PCR. The sample shows about 18,000 clones, 81% of them seen only once. The material sequenced was PBMCs, taken before ibrutinib treatment. These receptors were taken from a human donor with chronic lymphocytic leukemia.

J is TRBJ2-5 and V is TRBV5-1; either TRBD1 or TRBD2 may fit D (5 bases each). V was trimmed by 4 bases and J by 5 bases, leaving 12 bases between them. The CDR3 is 13 amino acids. CDR1 SGHRS and CDR2 YFSETQ come from the germline V gene. CDR3 residues: CASSGSWGETQYF. Written as DNA, the CDR3 is TGCGCCAGCAGCGGATCCTGGGGGGAGACCCAGTACTTC.

V is TRBV2 and J is TRBJ1-4; TRBD1 might be the D (6 bases). Per germline, CDR1 SNHLY and CDR2 FYNNEI. The V end was cut by 2 bases, the J end by 8 bases, with 12 bases between. The CDR3 sequence is 14 residues long. In DNA, the CDR3 is TGTGCCAGCAGTGAAAGGCCAGGGGAGGAAAAACTGTTTTTT. Protein: CASSERPGEEKLFF.

This chain joins TRBV19 and TRBJ2-2; TRBD2 aligns across 8 bases. Germline CDR1 is LNHDA and CDR2 is SQIVND (reference sequence). V was clipped by 6 bases and J by 4 bases; unmatched bases: 10. This CDR3 has 16 amino acids. DNA for the CDR3: TGTGCCAGTAGCCTTGACCGGGAGGGATCCACCGGGGAGCTGTTTTTT. It specifies CASSLDREGSTGELFF.

The CDR3 is CASSSASDGLRRANVLTF. The CDR3 DNA sequence: TGTGCCAGCAGCTCCGCCTCGGACGGCCTTAGGCGTGCCAACGTCCTGACTTTC. The chain couples TRBV7-3 to TRBJ2-6; D remains unclear. Looked up from germline, CDR1 is SGHTA and CDR2 is FQGTGA. CDR3 size: 18 residues. The ends were cut back, 4 bases at V and 7 bases at J, with 23 bases in the middle. The full variable domain, rest sourced from reference TRBV7-3 and TRBJ2-6, is GAGVSQTPSNKVTEKGKYVELRCDPISGHTALYWYRQSLGQGPEFLIYFQGTGAADDSGLPNDRFFAVRPEGSVSTLKIQRTERGDSAVYLCASSSASDGLRRANVLTFGAGSRLTVL.

The rearrangement uses TRBV5-5 and TRBJ2-7; maybe TRBD1 (6 bases). The CDR3 is made up of 15 amino acids. Germline CDR1 reads SGHKS; CDR2 reads YYEKEE (reference sequence). Trimming stripped 4 bases from V and 2 bases from J, with 16 bases between. The CDR3 DNA sequence: TGTGCCAGCAGCCCGACCCAGGACAGCCCCTACGAGCAGTACTTC. Protein: CASSPTQDSPYEQYF.

The chain uses TRBV28 and TRBJ2-5, with TRBD2 matching 12 bases. Germline V CDR1 and CDR2: MDHEN, SYDVKM. The CDR3 contains 16 residues. V dropped 7 bases and J dropped 4; count of bases not matched to a gene: 10. Here the CDR3 DNA reads TGTGCCAGCACCACTGCGACTAGCGGGAGTGGAGAGACCCAGTACTTC. Amino acid sequence: CASTTATSGSGETQYF.

The chain joins TRBV7-9 to TRBJ2-1; 9 nucleotides line up with TRBD2. V shed 4 bases and J 5 bases; nucleotides not matched to a gene: 9. Germline values: CDR1 SEHNR, CDR2 FQNEAQ (reference sequence). The CDR3 contains 16 residues. The CDR3 is CASSSYSGSQDNEQFF. The CDR3 DNA follows: TGTGCCAGCAGCTCATATAGCGGGAGTCAGGACAATGAGCAGTTCTTC.

V and J are TRBV27 and TRBJ2-7; 7 nucleotides align to TRBD1. The CDR3 has 15 residues. V lost 3 bases to trimming and J lost 0 bases; unmatched junction nucleotides: 5. The germline gives CDR1 MNHEY, CDR2 SMNVEV (reference sequence). The CDR3 bases are TGTGCCAGCAGTTTGTTGGACAGGTACTCCTACGAGCAGTACTTC. Translation gives CASSLLDRYSYEQYF.

This rearrangement joins TRBV7-7 to TRBJ2-5; D is unresolved. Per the germline V gene, CDR1 is SSHAT and CDR2 is FNYEAQ (reference sequence). This CDR3 has 12 residues. CDR3 bases: TGTGCTAGCTCGGCCCTCCAAGAGACCCAGTACTTC. Protein sequence: CASSALQETQYF. The complete variable domain, with remaining parts taken from reference TRBV7-7 and TRBJ2-5, reads GAGVSQSPRYKVTKRGQDVTLRCDPISSHATLYWYQQALGQGPEFLTYFNYEAQPDKSGLPSDRFSAERPEGSISTLTIQRTEQRDSAMYRCASSALQETQYFGPGTRLLVL.

The chain recombines TRBV11-3 with TRBJ2-3; D call uncertain. This CDR3 is 15 amino acids long. V lost 0 bases, J lost 2 bases, and 9 bases lay in between. From germline, CDR1 is SGHNT and CDR2 YENEEA. The CDR3 reads CASSLDGRTTDTQYF. The CDR3 DNA reads as TGTGCCAGCAGCTTAGATGGGCGAACCACAGATACGCAGTATTTT.

CDR3: CASTGDANQPQHF. In nucleotides, the CDR3 is TGTGCCAGCACAGGGGATGCGAATCAGCCCCAGCATTTT. This chain connects TRBV2 to TRBJ1-5; D is perhaps TRBD1 (6 bases). The CDR3 contains 13 residues. V lost 7 bases to trimming and J lost 4 bases, with 11 bases between them. Germline V CDR1 and CDR2: SNHLY, FYNNEI.

The rearrangement joins TRBV27 to TRBJ2-7; D gene ambiguous. V gave up 8 bases and J gave up 2 bases, with 16 bases separating them. The germline CDR1 and CDR2 sequences are MNHEY and SMNVEV (reference sequence). The CDR3 has 14 amino acids. CDR3 in DNA: TGTGCCAGCCGCCAAGGGTCCCCCGCCTACGAGCAGTACTTC. As protein: CASRQGSPAYEQYF.

V and J are TRBV6-5 and TRBJ2-5; 10 nucleotides match TRBD2. V shed 0 bases, J shed 5 bases, and the junction held 6 bases outside the gene matches. This CDR3 comprises 16 residues. The V gene's germline CDR1 is MNHEY and CDR2 SVGAGI. CDR3 region: CASSYSRTSGGETQYF. Here the CDR3 DNA reads TGTGCCAGCAGTTACTCGAGGACTAGCGGAGGGGAGACCCAGTACTTC.

V usage is TRBV28 and J usage is TRBJ1-2, with D uncertain. This CDR3 spans 14 amino acids. Trimming removed 4 bases from V and 6 bases from J, with 15 bases in between. In germline, CDR1 is MDHEN, CDR2 SYDVKM. The CDR3 DNA is TGTGCCAGCAGTTCGCCCAGCCTCGTCGATGGCTACACCTTC. Amino acid sequence: CASSSPSLVDGYTF.

The CDR3 nucleotides are TGCGCCAGCAGCCCCGGACAACCAGATGGCGGCTACACCTTC. Translation: CASSPGQPDGGYTF. The genes are TRBV5-1 and TRBJ1-2, with a possible D match to TRBD1 (5 bases). V was pared by 4 bases and J by 8 bases, with 18 bases between. The CDR3 sequence is 14 residues long. CDR1 and CDR2 from the germline V gene are SGHRS and YFSETQ.

The rearrangement links TRBV6-4 to TRBJ1-1; D remains unclear. Germline lookup yields CDR1 MRHNA and CDR2 SNTAGT. Trimming left V 5 bases short and J 0 bases short, with 7 bases between. CDR3 length: 13 amino acids. CDR3 in DNA: TGTGCCAGCAGTTACGGGATGAACACTGAAGCTTTCTTT. Translating gives CASSYGMNTEAFF.

In this sample, this clone turned up a few times. J is TRBJ1-1 and V is TRBV19, with D hard to call. Looked up from germline, CDR1 is LNHDA and CDR2 is SQIVND (reference sequence). The CDR3 spans 11 residues. Trimming took off 8 bases at V and 1 base at J, with 5 bases between the two ends. CDR3 loop: CASRGNTEAFF. CDR3 DNA: TGTGCCAGTCGCGGGAACACTGAAGCTTTCTTT.

V gene TRBV30 combines with J gene TRBJ1-5; TRBD1 aligns across 7 bases. Losses at the gene ends were 3 bases for V and 4 bases for J; bases not matched to a gene: 3. CDR1 GTSNPN and CDR2 SVGIG come from the germline V gene (reference sequence). This CDR3 region has 13 residues. The CDR3 protein is CAWRGQTNQPQHF. The CDR3 DNA reads as TGTGCCTGGAGGGGACAGACAAATCAGCCCCAGCATTTT.